The 18 T cell receptor beta chains below come from one sample, sequenced in a study of cytomegalovirus exposure and HLA in healthy donors. Researchers ran the PCR with 60 Vbeta and 13 Jbeta primers. Produced via immunoSEQ multiplex PCR; TCRdb's table is partial and in-frame only. This sample has approximately 150,000 clones, with roughly 85% found just once. The sample was PBMCs. The receptors were gathered from a woman aged 25 to 39 in good health and CMV-seronegative.

In this sample, this clone turned up a few times. V gene TRBV4-1 combines with J gene TRBJ2-7, with a possible D match to TRBD2 (6 bases). Deletions cut 4 bases from V and 3 bases from J, with 16 bases between. From germline, CDR1 is MGHRA and CDR2 YSYEKL. The CDR3 loop spans 15 amino acids. The CDR3 sequence: CASSPREGGVYEQYF. The CDR3 coding sequence is TGCGCCAGCAGCCCGAGAGAAGGAGGGGTCTACGAGCAGTACTTC.

The chain combines TRBV2 with TRBJ2-5, with 10 bases fitting TRBD1. This CDR3 has 12 residues. Trimming at V came to 3 bases and at J to 9 bases, leaving 1 base not matched to a gene. Germline V lookup: CDR1 SNHLY, CDR2 FYNNEI. CDR3 DNA sequence: TGTGCCAGCAGTGATGGGACAGGGGCCCAGTACTTC. Amino acid sequence: CASSDGTGAQYF.

This chain uses TRBV5-4 with TRBJ2-7; 7 bases align to TRBD2. CDR1 is SGHNT and CDR2 is YYREEE in the germline V gene (reference sequence). Trimming cost V 0 bases and J 2 bases; bases outside gene matches: 2. The length of the CDR3 is 14 residues. CDR3 residues: CASSLAGGTYEQYF. In DNA form, the CDR3 reads TGTGCCAGCAGCTTGGCGGGGGGAACCTACGAGCAGTACTTC.

The genes are TRBV5-6 and TRBJ2-7, with 10 bases matching TRBD2. Germline CDR1 reads SGHDT; CDR2 reads YYEEEE. The trim removed 0 bases at V and 3 bases at J, leaving 3 bases unmatched. The CDR3 runs to 15 residues. The CDR3 DNA follows: TGTGCCAGCAGCTTGGCCACTAGCGGGAACTACGAGCAGTACTTC. It yields the protein CASSLATSGNYEQYF. Supplemented by reference TRBV5-6 and TRBJ2-7, the full variable domain reads DAGVTQSPTHLIKTRGQQVTLRCSPKSGHDTVSWYQQALGQGPQFIFQYYEEEERQRGNFPDRFSGHQFPNYSSELNVNALLLGDSALYLCASSLATSGNYEQYFGPGTRLTVT.

V usage is TRBV27 and J usage is TRBJ2-1; D gene unclear. V lost 2 bases to trimming and J lost 5 bases, with 7 bases between them. The V gene's germline CDR1 is MNHEY and CDR2 SMNVEV (reference sequence). The CDR3 contains 13 residues. The CDR3 DNA sequence: TGTGCCAGCAGTTTAGGGCCAGACAATGAGCAGTTCTTC. It specifies CASSLGPDNEQFF.

V and J are TRBV7-9 and TRBJ2-7; D perhaps matches TRBD2 (5 bases). Germline V gives CDR1 SEHNR, CDR2 FQNEAQ (reference sequence). The V and J ends lost 5 bases and 8 bases respectively, with 19 bases between them. The CDR3 has 14 residues. CDR3 protein: CASSLGLDLLQQYF. The DNA for the CDR3 is TGTGCCAGCAGCCTTGGACTGGACCTCCTGCAGCAGTACTTC. The full variable domain, rest sourced from reference TRBV7-9 and TRBJ2-7, is DTGVSQNPRHKITKRGQNVTFRCDPISEHNRLYWYRQTLGQGPEFLTYFQNEAQLEKSRLLSDRFSAERPKGSFSTLEIQRTEQGDSAMYLCASSLGLDLLQQYFGPGTRLTVT.

This chain links TRBV29-1 with TRBJ1-2; 7 nucleotides line up with TRBD1. Germline-derived CDR1 and CDR2 are SQVTM and ANQGSEA. This CDR3 is 12 amino acids long. The ends lost 6 bases at V and 2 bases at J; junction bases unmatched: 3. CDR3: CSVQGQNYGYTF. CDR3 in DNA: TGCAGCGTGCAGGGACAGAACTATGGCTACACCTTC.

The chain recombines TRBV4-1 with TRBJ2-7; D is unclear. The CDR3 extends over 13 amino acids. Germline CDR1 MGHRA, CDR2 YSYEKL. The V end was cut by 6 bases, the J end by 6 bases, with 15 bases between. The CDR3 DNA reads as TGCGCCAGCAGTGGCGGCAGTCTACTCGAGCAGTACTTC. Its protein is CASSGGSLLEQYF.

The chain carries TRBV7-9 and TRBJ1-1; D remains ambiguous. The CDR3 consists of 10 residues. Germline CDR1 SEHNR, CDR2 FQNEAQ (reference sequence). V lost 8 bases and J 3 bases, leaving 4 bases between the germline ends. The CDR3 DNA reads as TGTGCCAGCGGCCACACTGAAGCTTTCTTT. It yields the protein CASGHTEAFF.

This chain uses TRBV27 with TRBJ2-3; 10 bases align to TRBD2. The CDR3 has 17 amino acids. J gave up 2 bases and V 3 bases, and 8 bases lay outside the gene matches. The germline V gene encodes CDR1 MNHEY and CDR2 SMNVEV (reference sequence). The CDR3 DNA sequence: TGTGCCAGCAGTTTTTCTTCACTAGCGGGATCCACAGATACGCAGTATTTT. It specifies CASSFSSLAGSTDTQYF.

J is TRBJ1-2 and V is TRBV6-4; D call uncertain. CDR3 size: 16 residues. The germline V gene has CDR1 MRHNA and CDR2 SNTAGT. The germline V and J ends were trimmed by 0 bases and 6 bases, with 17 bases remaining between them. The CDR3 reads CASSDSRRTPTNGYTF. The CDR3, as DNA: TGTGCCAGCAGTGACTCGCGTCGGACTCCAACGAATGGCTACACCTTC.

V is TRBV5-1 and J is TRBJ1-2; 12 nucleotides line up with TRBD1. The CDR3 spans 14 residues. Germline CDR1 and CDR2: SGHRS and YFSETQ. Trimming cost V 4 bases and J 8 bases; bases outside gene matches: 6. CDR3 nucleotides: TGCGCCAGCAGCCCGGGACAGGGGGCGATAGGCTACACCTTC. Translating gives CASSPGQGAIGYTF.

The chain combines TRBV28 with TRBJ2-7; possibly TRBD2 for D (7 bases). The CDR3 is 14 residues long. The V gene lost 5 bases and the J gene lost 5 bases, with 16 bases spanning the gap. The germline V gene has CDR1 MDHEN and CDR2 SYDVKM. CDR3 in DNA: TGTGCCAGCAGTCCCGGGGGGCGGGAGAACGAGCAGTACTTC. Protein product: CASSPGGRENEQYF.

The rearrangement joins TRBV5-5 to TRBJ2-3; 8 nucleotides agree with TRBD1. The germline CDR1 and CDR2 sequences are SGHKS and YYEKEE (reference sequence). This CDR3 contains 15 residues. V lost 4 bases and J lost 6; bases outside the gene matches: 10. The CDR3 coding sequence is TGTGCCAGCAGCGCATACGGGACAGGTGTGGATACGCAGTATTTT. Protein: CASSAYGTGVDTQYF.

Regarding this clone: One junction end does not reproduce the germline sequence, and a read error may be involved. The chain joins TRBV7-9 to TRBJ2-2, with D possibly being TRBD1 (5 bases). The CDR3 sequence is 10 residues long. Germline CDR1 SEHNR, CDR2 FQNEAQ (reference sequence). The CDR3 loop reads CASSSPGLSF. The DNA of the CDR3 is TGTGCCAGCAGCTCTCCAGGGTTGAGTTTT. Drawing the rest from reference TRBV7-9 and TRBJ2-2, the complete variable domain is DTGVSQNPRHKITKRGQNVTFRCDPISEHNRLYWYRQTLGQGPEFLTYFQNEAQLEKSRLLSDRFSAERPKGSFSTLEIQRTEQGDSAMYLCASSSPGLSFGEGSRLTVL.

The chain has TRBV7-7 and TRBJ2-5; D is unresolved. This CDR3 region has 12 residues. CDR1 and CDR2 from the germline V gene are SSHAT and FNYEAQ (reference sequence). With 5 bases removed from V and 5 bases from J, the gap between germline ends came to 9 bases. The CDR3 nucleotides read TGTGCCAGCAGCCCCCTAACCGAGACCCAGTACTTC. Its protein is CASSPLTETQYF.

The rearrangement joins TRBV9 to TRBJ2-3; 9 bases agree with TRBD1. This CDR3 comprises 15 residues. CDR1 SGDLS and CDR2 YYNGEE come from the germline V gene. V shed 4 bases, J shed 3 bases, and the junction held 6 bases outside the gene matches. The CDR3 coding sequence is TGTGCCAGCAGCCCACAGGGGGCGTTAACAGATACGCAGTATTTT. It translates to CASSPQGALTDTQYF.

The chain is built from TRBV10-3 and TRBJ1-5; D is undetermined. Germline V CDR1 and CDR2: ENHRY, SYGVKD. Trimming took 8 bases from V and 2 from J, leaving 10 bases between them. This CDR3 is built from 13 residues. The DNA for the CDR3 is TGTGCCATCGGCCTCATGGGCAATCAGCCCCAGCATTTT. Protein product: CAIGLMGNQPQHF.